The 14 T cell receptor beta chains in this list originate from one sample, sequenced in a study of blood T cell repertoires in COVID-19. This table comes from immunoSEQ multiplex PCR, and its TCRdb copy is limited to in-frame clones, with some not included. The sample lists about 270,000 clones; around 82% were seen once. The material sequenced was peripheral blood. The receptors stem from a woman between 18 and 29 years old with acute or convalescent COVID-19.

The CDR3 DNA is TGTGCCAGCAGCGGGAACAATGAGCAGTTCTTC. Translation: CASSGNNEQFF. This chain links TRBV19 with TRBJ2-1, with 7 positions matching TRBD2. The CDR3 runs to 11 residues. Germline V gene data show CDR1 as LNHDA and CDR2 as SQIVND (reference sequence). The ends lost 9 bases at V and 5 bases at J; junction bases unmatched: 1.

The V gene is TRBV28, the J gene TRBJ2-3; 7 bases map to TRBD2. Germline-derived CDR1 and CDR2 are MDHEN and SYDVKM. CDR3 length: 15 amino acids. J lost 4 bases, V lost 5 bases, and 9 bases had no gene match. CDR3 sequence reads: CASSRATAGADTQYF. As DNA, the CDR3 is TGTGCCAGCAGTCGGGCGACTGCGGGAGCAGATACGCAGTATTTT.

The V gene is TRBV23-1, the J gene TRBJ2-7; TRBD1 is a possible D gene (12 bases). TRBV23-1 has ORF status, its function being uncertain. Trimming removed 2 bases at V and 0 bases at J, with 26 bases between. The CDR3 spans 20 residues. The CDR3 is CASSQGDRGLAGGSSYEQYF. The CDR3 DNA reads as TGCGCCAGCAGTCAAGGGGACAGGGGGCTAGCGGGAGGCAGCTCCTACGAGCAGTACTTC.

This sequence joins TRBV2 and TRBJ1-1, with no clear D. Germline CDR1 is SNHLY and CDR2 is FYNNEI. The CDR3 loop spans 13 amino acids. The ends were cut back, 10 bases at V and 4 bases at J, with 16 bases in the middle. CDR3 sequence (DNA): TGTGCCACCCGTTGGAAGGGAGCCACTGAAGCTTTCTTT. Translated, it gives CATRWKGATEAFF.

Only a few counts were recorded for this clone. This rearrangement joins TRBV5-1 to TRBJ1-1; D is ambiguous. Trimming shortened V by 0 bases and J by 7 bases, and 10 bases separated the two germline ends. This CDR3 has 13 amino acids. The germline V gene encodes CDR1 SGHRS and CDR2 YFSETQ. The CDR3 here is CASSLGPGSEAFF. The CDR3 nucleotides read TGCGCCAGCAGCTTGGGGCCCGGGAGTGAAGCTTTCTTT.

The V gene is TRBV5-4, the J gene TRBJ2-3, with 10 bases aligning to TRBD1. The J segment lost 4 bases and the V segment lost 2 bases, leaving 4 bases of the junction unmatched. Germline CDR1 reads SGHNT; CDR2 reads YYREEE (reference sequence). This CDR3 contains 15 residues. DNA of the CDR3: TGTGCCAGCAGCTTAAGACAGGGGGCGGCAGATACGCAGTATTTT. It codes for CASSLRQGAADTQYF.

The rearrangement joins TRBV7-8 to TRBJ1-6; possible D gene TRBD1, 6 bases. The V end was cut by 5 bases, the J end by 8 bases, with 19 bases between. The CDR3 contains 16 residues. CDR1 and CDR2 from the germline V gene are SGHVS and FQNEAQ. As DNA, the CDR3 is TGTGCCAGCAGCCCGCGTTCTTACAGGGAAGATTCACCCCTCCACTTT. Its protein product is CASSPRSYREDSPLHF.

The chain uses TRBV10-3 and TRBJ2-1, with 15 bases that match TRBD2. Germline assignment: CDR1 ENHRY and CDR2 SYGVKD. The CDR3 has 15 amino acids. V lost 6 bases, J lost 9 bases, and 6 bases stayed unmatched. This chain's CDR3 is CAIRGGLAGGLEQFF. The CDR3 coding sequence is TGTGCCATCAGGGGCGGACTAGCGGGAGGGCTTGAGCAGTTCTTC.

J is TRBJ2-1 and V is TRBV10-1; D might be TRBD2 (6 bases). The CDR3 totals 16 residues. V was clipped by 0 bases and J by 7 bases, with 16 bases between them. Germline CDR1 is WNHNN and CDR2 is SYGVQD (reference sequence). The CDR3 reads CASSESTGTTRNEQFF. The CDR3 DNA reads TGCGCCAGCAGTGAGTCTACCGGGACGACTAGAAATGAGCAGTTCTTC.

The chain links TRBV5-1 to TRBJ1-6, with a tentative D call TRBD1 (6 bases). The germline V gene has CDR1 SGHRS and CDR2 YFSETQ. Deletions cut 3 bases from V and 9 bases from J, with 16 bases between. The CDR3 sequence is 15 residues long. CDR3 coding DNA: TGCGCCAGCAGCTCATCAGGGGCTGGGGGTTCACCCCTCCACTTT. This sequence encodes CASSSSGAGGSPLHF.

The chain joins TRBV19 to TRBJ2-5; 7 nucleotides align to TRBD1. Trimming took 10 bases from V and 3 from J; bases not matched to a gene: 14. CDR1 and CDR2 (germline): LNHDA, SQIVND (reference sequence). The CDR3 has 15 residues. In DNA form, the CDR3 reads TGTGCCACCAGTAGTTACAGGGGCCTTGAAGAGACCCAGTACTTC. Protein: CATSSYRGLEETQYF.

The chain joins TRBV30 to TRBJ1-4; D gene unclear. Germline loops: CDR1 GTSNPN, CDR2 SVGIG (reference sequence). CDR3 length: 12 residues. V shed 3 bases and J shed 1 base, with 3 bases lying between them. CDR3 sequence: CAWSITNEKLFF. The CDR3 DNA follows: TGTGCCTGGAGCATAACTAATGAAAAACTGTTTTTT.

This sequence joins TRBV30 and TRBJ1-3, with D unresolved. CDR3 length: 15 amino acids. Trimming cost V 4 bases and J 0 bases, with 13 bases left between them. CDR1 is GTSNPN, CDR2 SVGIG, per germline (reference sequence). This chain's CDR3 is CAWTYGHSSGNTIYF. The CDR3 DNA reads TGTGCCTGGACGTACGGTCACAGCTCTGGAAACACCATATATTTT.

The CDR3 nucleotides read TGTGCCTGGAGTGTACAGGGGGGTGAAGCTTTCTTT. Translating it yields CAWSVQGGEAFF. The V call is TRBV30, the J call TRBJ1-1; 8 positions agree with TRBD1. This CDR3 comprises 12 residues. The germline V gene has CDR1 GTSNPN and CDR2 SVGIG (reference sequence). J was trimmed by 7 bases and V by 0 bases; bases with no gene match: 1.